Listed here are 21 T cell receptor beta chains from one sample, sequenced in a study of blood T cell repertoires in COVID-19. Using immunoSEQ multiplex PCR, the repertoire was profiled, and TCRdb retains in-frame clones only, with some absent. The top ten clones hold approximately 0.37% of a sample with tens of thousands of clones, about 89% of them seen once. Source material: peripheral blood. The receptor set was obtained from a human donor in a cohort sampled during active COVID-19.

The chain combines TRBV7-9 with TRBJ1-2, with 7 bases matching TRBD1. With V trimmed by 1 base and J by 4 bases, 6 bases remained unmatched. Germline values: CDR1 SEHNR, CDR2 FQNEAQ (reference sequence). The CDR3 covers 15 residues. The CDR3 nucleotides are TGTGCCAGCAGCTTAGGACAGGGAACGCTCTATGGCTACACCTTC. Translating it yields CASSLGQGTLYGYTF.

This chain joins TRBV29-1 and TRBJ1-1; the D gene is possibly TRBD1 (6 bases). CDR3 length: 11 residues. V dropped 7 bases and J dropped 6 bases, with 12 bases sitting between them. Germline assignment: CDR1 SQVTM and CDR2 ANQGSEA. In DNA form, the CDR3 reads TGCAGCGGGCGGGGGGGCGCTGAAGCTTTCTTT. This translates into CSGRGGAEAFF.

This chain joins TRBV6-1 and TRBJ1-1, with D possibly TRBD1 on 5 matching bases. The CDR3 loop spans 15 amino acids. Germline-derived CDR1 and CDR2 are MNHNS and SASEGT. Trimming took 3 bases from V and 0 from J, leaving 11 bases between them. CDR3 region: CASSDSGGMNTEAFF. CDR3 bases: TGTGCCAGCAGTGATTCGGGGGGTATGAACACTGAAGCTTTCTTT.

This clone was recorded only once. The V call is TRBV7-9, the J call TRBJ1-5; 7 bases fit TRBD1. From germline, CDR1 is SEHNR and CDR2 FQNEAQ (reference sequence). J was trimmed by 2 bases and V by 2 bases; bases with no gene match: 6. This CDR3 contains 16 residues. CDR3 loop: CASSLSFTGGNQPQHF. Here the CDR3 DNA reads TGTGCCAGCAGCTTATCCTTTACAGGGGGCAATCAGCCCCAGCATTTT.

This chain uses TRBV4-2 with TRBJ1-2, with D maybe TRBD1 (5 bases). Germline lookup yields CDR1 LGHNA and CDR2 YNFKEQ. The germline V and J ends were trimmed by 0 bases and 0 bases, with 20 bases remaining between them. This CDR3 has 19 residues. CDR3: CASSQEVWGAGRANYGYTF. CDR3 sequence (DNA): TGTGCCAGCAGCCAAGAGGTTTGGGGTGCAGGGCGTGCTAACTATGGCTACACCTTC.

The chain uses TRBV4-1 and TRBJ2-7; maybe TRBD1 (5 bases). The CDR3 sequence is 13 residues long. V was pared by 4 bases and J by 0 bases, with 7 bases between. Germline loops: CDR1 MGHRA, CDR2 YSYEKL. The CDR3 sequence is CASSLDSSYEQYF. The CDR3 DNA reads as TGCGCCAGCAGCCTCGACAGCTCCTACGAGCAGTACTTC.

The sample holds one count of this clone. The chain is built from TRBV18 and TRBJ1-1, with 7 bases matching TRBD1. J gave up 1 base and V 4 bases, and 21 bases lay outside the gene matches. The CDR3 loop spans 20 amino acids. Germline loops: CDR1 KGHSH, CDR2 LQKENI. CDR3 DNA: TGTGCCAGCTCACTGTACCCCCAGGACAGGCCCCCATTAGCGAACACTGAAGCTTTCTTT. Amino acid sequence: CASSLYPQDRPPLANTEAFF. The entire variable domain, with the rest obtained from reference TRBV18 and TRBJ1-1, is as follows: NAGVMQNPRHLVRRRGQEARLRCSPMKGHSHVYWYRQLPEEGLKFMVYLQKENIIDESGMPKERFSAEFPKEGPSILRIQQVVRGDSAAYFCASSLYPQDRPPLANTEAFFGQGTRLTVV.

V usage is TRBV29-1 and J usage is TRBJ1-2; D is uncertain. Trimming pared 5 bases from V and 3 bases from J, leaving 7 bases between. CDR1 SQVTM and CDR2 ANQGSEA come from the germline V gene. CDR3 size: 11 residues. CDR3 DNA sequence: TGCAGCGTTCGGGGATACTATGGCTACACCTTC. This codes for CSVRGYYGYTF. Filled out from reference TRBV29-1 and TRBJ1-2, the complete variable domain reads SAVISQKPSRDICQRGTSLTIQCQVDSQVTMMFWYRQQPGQSLTLIATANQGSEATYESGFVIDKFPISRPNLTFSTLTVSNMSPEDSSIYLCSVRGYYGYTFGSGTRLTVV.

V gene TRBV3-1 (or the pseudogene TRBV3-2) combines with J gene TRBJ1-4; D uncertain. With 2 bases removed from V and 5 bases from J, the gap between germline ends came to 6 bases. The CDR3 totals 13 residues. Germline V gives CDR1 LGHDT, CDR2 YNNKEL (reference sequence). The CDR3 bases are TGTGCCAGCAGCCAATCCCAGAATGAAAAACTGTTTTTT. Translating it yields CASSQSQNEKLFF.

V and J are TRBV5-1 and TRBJ1-1; 9 bases fit TRBD1. CDR1 is SGHRS and CDR2 is YFSETQ in the germline V gene. The trim removed 0 bases at V and 3 bases at J, leaving 9 bases unmatched. The CDR3 totals 17 residues. The CDR3 loop is CASSLGTGQGPYTEAFF. CDR3 coding DNA: TGCGCCAGCAGCTTGGGGACAGGACAGGGGCCTTACACTGAAGCTTTCTTT.

V and J are TRBV14 and TRBJ1-1; 7 bases fit TRBD1. The junction had 5 bases not matched to a gene; V was cut back by 6 bases and J by 4 bases. Germline CDR1 reads SGHDN; CDR2 reads FVKESK. The CDR3 sequence is 13 residues long. The CDR3 sequence is CASRNTGVTEAFF. The DNA of the CDR3 is TGTGCCAGCAGGAACACAGGGGTCACTGAAGCTTTCTTT.

V and J are TRBV4-3 and TRBJ1-1; D is ambiguous. The V end lost 0 bases, the J end lost 1 base, and 9 bases lay between the germline ends. This CDR3 is 15 amino acids long. Germline lookup yields CDR1 LGHNA and CDR2 YSLEER. CDR3 sequence (DNA): TGCGCCAGCAGCCAAGATATTGGAGAGAACACTGAAGCTTTCTTT. Translated, it gives CASSQDIGENTEAFF.

This chain links TRBV3-1 (or the pseudogene TRBV3-2) with TRBJ1-6, with a possible D match to TRBD1 (5 bases). The CDR3 covers 14 residues. V was clipped by 1 base and J by 5 bases, with 6 bases between them. Germline assignment: CDR1 LGHDT and CDR2 YNNKEL (reference sequence). In nucleotides, the CDR3 is TGTGCCAGCAGCCAAGTAGGGGATAATTCACCCCTCCACTTT. Residues: CASSQVGDNSPLHF.

This chain links TRBV5-1 with TRBJ2-7; 9 bases map to TRBD1. CDR1 is SGHRS, CDR2 YFSETQ, per germline. The junction had 14 bases not matched to a gene; V was cut back by 0 bases and J by 1 base. CDR3 length equals 19 residues. This CDR3 is CASSLEGQGFGVSSYEQYF. In DNA, the CDR3 is TGCGCCAGCAGCTTGGAGGGACAGGGTTTTGGGGTATCGTCCTACGAGCAGTACTTC.

This clone was recorded a few times. This rearrangement joins TRBV7-8 to TRBJ1-5; D is uncertain. Trimming took off 5 bases at V and 1 base at J, with 15 bases between the two ends. Germline CDR1 is SGHVS and CDR2 is FQNEAQ. The CDR3 contains 16 residues. DNA for the CDR3: TGTGCCAGCAGCCCCCAAAGGCCGGAGAGCAATCAGCCCCAGCATTTT. Its protein is CASSPQRPESNQPQHF.

This clone was seen just once. This chain uses TRBV5-4 with TRBJ1-2; D possibly corresponds to TRBD1 (6 bases). Trimming took off 2 bases at V and 2 bases at J, with 10 bases between the two ends. The CDR3 extends over 14 amino acids. Germline-derived CDR1 and CDR2 are SGHNT and YYREEE (reference sequence). CDR3 sequence reads: CASSLYTGNYGYTF. The CDR3 DNA is TGTGCCAGCAGCTTATATACAGGGAACTATGGCTACACCTTC.

The chain carries TRBV13 and TRBJ2-2; the match to TRBD2 covers 10 bases. This CDR3 has 16 residues. The junction had 8 bases not matched to a gene; V was cut back by 5 bases and J by 5 bases. Germline loops: CDR1 PRHDT, CDR2 FYEKMQ (reference sequence). CDR3 nucleotide sequence: TGTGCCAGCAGCCCTCCGGAAGCGGGGGGGACCGGGGAGCTGTTTTTT. Residues: CASSPPEAGGTGELFF.

The chain recombines TRBV10-3 with TRBJ1-2; 9 bases are a match to TRBD1. The V segment lost 4 bases and the J segment 8 bases; nucleotides outside the gene matches: 8. CDR1 and CDR2 (germline): ENHRY, SYGVKD. CDR3 length: 14 residues. CDR3 region: CAISVGTGREGYTF. The CDR3 DNA reads as TGTGCCATCAGTGTAGGGACAGGGAGGGAAGGCTACACCTTC.

V usage is TRBV27 and J usage is TRBJ2-7, with D possibly matching TRBD1 (6 bases). Trimming pared 8 bases from V and 0 bases from J, leaving 14 bases between. Germline lookup yields CDR1 MNHEY and CDR2 SMNVEV (reference sequence). The CDR3 length is 14 residues. The CDR3: CASAGTPDSYEQYF. The CDR3 nucleotides read TGTGCCAGCGCCGGGACACCGGACTCCTACGAGCAGTACTTC.

The chain is built from TRBV6-5 and TRBJ1-1, with D possibly being TRBD1 (5 bases). Germline CDR1 and CDR2: MNHEY and SVGAGI. The ends were cut back, 5 bases at V and 0 bases at J, with 7 bases in the middle. The CDR3 has 13 amino acids. The CDR3 sequence: CASSMTVNTEAFF. In nucleotides, the CDR3 is TGTGCCAGCAGTATGACAGTGAACACTGAAGCTTTCTTT.

As DNA, the CDR3 is TGTGCCAGCAGTTACGGAGTTCAGCCCCAGCATTTT. The encoded protein is CASSYGVQPQHF. This chain uses TRBV6-2 or TRBV6-3 with TRBJ1-5, with no clear D. With 2 bases removed from V and 6 bases from J, the gap between germline ends came to 5 bases. This CDR3 is built from 12 residues. Germline-derived CDR1 and CDR2 are MNHEY and SVGEGT.